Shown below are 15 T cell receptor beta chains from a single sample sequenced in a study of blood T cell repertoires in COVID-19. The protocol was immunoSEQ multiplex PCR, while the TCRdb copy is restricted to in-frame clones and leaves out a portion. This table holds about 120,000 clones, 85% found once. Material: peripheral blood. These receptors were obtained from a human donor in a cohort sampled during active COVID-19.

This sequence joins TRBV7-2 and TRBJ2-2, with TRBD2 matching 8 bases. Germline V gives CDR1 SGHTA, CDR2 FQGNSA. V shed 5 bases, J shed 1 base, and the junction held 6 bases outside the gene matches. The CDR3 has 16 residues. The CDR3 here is CASSPRGAGNTGELFF. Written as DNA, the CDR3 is TGTGCCAGCAGCCCGCGGGGGGCGGGGAACACCGGGGAGCTGTTTTTT.

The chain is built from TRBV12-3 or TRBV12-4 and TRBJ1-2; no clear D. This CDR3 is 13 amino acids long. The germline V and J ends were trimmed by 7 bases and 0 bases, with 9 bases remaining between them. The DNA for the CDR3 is TGTGCCAGCACCTTCCGGTCTAACTATGGCTACACCTTC. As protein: CASTFRSNYGYTF.

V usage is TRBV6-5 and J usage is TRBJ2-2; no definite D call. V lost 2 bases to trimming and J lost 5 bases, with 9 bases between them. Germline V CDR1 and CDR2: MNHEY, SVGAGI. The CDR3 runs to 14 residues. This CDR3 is CASSYDTDTGELFF. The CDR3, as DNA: TGTGCCAGCAGTTACGACACAGATACCGGGGAGCTGTTTTTT.

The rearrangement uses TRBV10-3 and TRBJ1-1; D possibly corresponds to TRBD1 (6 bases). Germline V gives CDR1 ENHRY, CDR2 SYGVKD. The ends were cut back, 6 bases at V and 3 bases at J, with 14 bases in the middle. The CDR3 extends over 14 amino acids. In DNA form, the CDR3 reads TGTGCCATCAGGTCAGGGGCGGCCGACACTGAAGCTTTCTTT. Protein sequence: CAIRSGAADTEAFF.

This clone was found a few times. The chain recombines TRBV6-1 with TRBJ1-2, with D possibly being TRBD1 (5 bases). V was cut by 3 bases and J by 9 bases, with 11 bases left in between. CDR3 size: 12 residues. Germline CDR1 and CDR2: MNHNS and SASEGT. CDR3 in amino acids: CASSDPLDSYTF. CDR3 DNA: TGTGCCAGCAGTGATCCCTTGGACAGCTACACCTTC.

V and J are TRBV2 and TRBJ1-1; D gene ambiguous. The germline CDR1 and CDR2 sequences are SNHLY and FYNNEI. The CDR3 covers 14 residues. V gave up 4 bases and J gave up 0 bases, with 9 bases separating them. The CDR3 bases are TGTGCCAGCAGTGCCAGGTGGATGAACACTGAAGCTTTCTTT. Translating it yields CASSARWMNTEAFF. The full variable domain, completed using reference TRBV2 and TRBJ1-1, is EPEVTQTPSHQVTQMGQEVILRCVPISNHLYFYWYRQILGQKVEFLVSFYNNEISEKSEIFDDQFSVERPDGSNFTLKIRSTKLEDSAMYFCASSARWMNTEAFFGQGTRLTVV.

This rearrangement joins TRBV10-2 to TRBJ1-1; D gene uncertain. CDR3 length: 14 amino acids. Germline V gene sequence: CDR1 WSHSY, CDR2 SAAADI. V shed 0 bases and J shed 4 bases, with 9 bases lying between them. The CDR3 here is CASSESGSATEAFF. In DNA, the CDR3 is TGCGCCAGCAGTGAGTCGGGGAGCGCCACTGAAGCTTTCTTT.

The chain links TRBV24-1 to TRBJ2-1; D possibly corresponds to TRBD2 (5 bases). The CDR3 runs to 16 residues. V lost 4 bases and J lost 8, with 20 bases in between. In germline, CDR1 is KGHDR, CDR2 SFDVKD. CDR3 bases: TGTGCCACCAGTGACCCCACCGGCCTAGCCACAGATGAGCAGTTCTTC. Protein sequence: CATSDPTGLATDEQFF.

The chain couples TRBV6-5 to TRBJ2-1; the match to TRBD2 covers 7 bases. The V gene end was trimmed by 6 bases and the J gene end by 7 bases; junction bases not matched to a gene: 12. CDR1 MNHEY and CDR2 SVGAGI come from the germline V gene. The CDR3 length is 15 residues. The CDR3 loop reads CASRGTSAQWNEQFF. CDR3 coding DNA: TGTGCCAGCAGGGGAACTAGCGCCCAATGGAATGAGCAGTTCTTC.

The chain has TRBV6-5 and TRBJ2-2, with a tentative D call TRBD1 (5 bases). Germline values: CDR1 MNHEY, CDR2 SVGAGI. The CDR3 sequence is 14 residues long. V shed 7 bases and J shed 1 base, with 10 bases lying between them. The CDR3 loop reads CASTLQVNTGELFF. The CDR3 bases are TGTGCCAGCACCTTACAGGTGAACACCGGGGAGCTGTTTTTT.

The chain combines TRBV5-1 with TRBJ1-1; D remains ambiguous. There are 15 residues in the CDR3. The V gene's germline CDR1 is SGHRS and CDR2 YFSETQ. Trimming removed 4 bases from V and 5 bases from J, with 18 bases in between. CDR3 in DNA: TGCGCCAGCAGCCCATCTGGCCACCCAGGAACTGAAGCTTTCTTT. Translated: CASSPSGHPGTEAFF.

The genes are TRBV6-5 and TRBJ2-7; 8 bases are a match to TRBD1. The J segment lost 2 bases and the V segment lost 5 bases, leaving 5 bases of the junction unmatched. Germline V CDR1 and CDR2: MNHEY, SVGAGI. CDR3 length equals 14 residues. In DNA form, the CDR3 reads TGTGCCAGCAGTACAGGGGGTTTCGCCTACGAGCAGTACTTC. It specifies CASSTGGFAYEQYF.

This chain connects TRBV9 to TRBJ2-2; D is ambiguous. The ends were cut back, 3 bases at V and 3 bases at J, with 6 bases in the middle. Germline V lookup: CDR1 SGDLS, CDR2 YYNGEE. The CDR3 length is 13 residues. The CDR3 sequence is CASSDSYTGELFF. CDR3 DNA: TGTGCCAGCAGCGACTCATACACCGGGGAGCTGTTTTTT.

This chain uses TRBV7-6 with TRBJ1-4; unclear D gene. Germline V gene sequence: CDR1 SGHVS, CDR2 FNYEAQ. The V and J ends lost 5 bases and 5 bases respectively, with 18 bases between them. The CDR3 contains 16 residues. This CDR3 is CASSLGSGKLNEKLFF. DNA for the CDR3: TGTGCCAGCAGCCTTGGCTCGGGGAAACTAAATGAAAAACTGTTTTTT.

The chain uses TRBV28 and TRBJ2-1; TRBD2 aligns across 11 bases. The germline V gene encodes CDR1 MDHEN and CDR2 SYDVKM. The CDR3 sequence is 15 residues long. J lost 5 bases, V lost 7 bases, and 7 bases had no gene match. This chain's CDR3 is CASIELAGDHNEQFF. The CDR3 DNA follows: TGTGCCAGCATAGAACTAGCGGGGGATCACAATGAGCAGTTCTTC.